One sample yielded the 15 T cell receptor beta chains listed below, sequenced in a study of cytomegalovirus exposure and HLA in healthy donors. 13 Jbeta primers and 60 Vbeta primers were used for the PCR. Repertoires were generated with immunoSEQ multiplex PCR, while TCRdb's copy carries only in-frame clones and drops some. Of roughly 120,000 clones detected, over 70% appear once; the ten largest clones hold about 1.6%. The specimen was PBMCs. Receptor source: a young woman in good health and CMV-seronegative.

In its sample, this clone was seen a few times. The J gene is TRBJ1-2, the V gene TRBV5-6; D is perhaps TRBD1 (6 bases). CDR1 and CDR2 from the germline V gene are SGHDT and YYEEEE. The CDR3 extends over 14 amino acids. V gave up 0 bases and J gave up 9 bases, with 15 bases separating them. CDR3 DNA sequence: TGTGCCAGCAGCTTGGCCGCAGGGGCGGCCCGCTACACCTTC. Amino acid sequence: CASSLAAGAARYTF.

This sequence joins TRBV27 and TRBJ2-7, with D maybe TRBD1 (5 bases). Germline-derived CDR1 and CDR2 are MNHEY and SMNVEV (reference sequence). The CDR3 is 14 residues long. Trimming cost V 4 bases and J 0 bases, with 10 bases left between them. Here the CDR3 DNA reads TGTGCCAGCAGTTGGGGCGGAACCTCCTACGAGCAGTACTTC. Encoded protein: CASSWGGTSYEQYF.

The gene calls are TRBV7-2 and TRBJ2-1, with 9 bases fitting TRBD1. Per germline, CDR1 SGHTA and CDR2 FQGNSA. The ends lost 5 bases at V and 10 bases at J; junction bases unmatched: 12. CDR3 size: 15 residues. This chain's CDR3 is CASSHRDRVIGEQFF. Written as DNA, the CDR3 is TGTGCCAGCAGCCACCGGGACAGGGTAATCGGCGAGCAGTTCTTC.

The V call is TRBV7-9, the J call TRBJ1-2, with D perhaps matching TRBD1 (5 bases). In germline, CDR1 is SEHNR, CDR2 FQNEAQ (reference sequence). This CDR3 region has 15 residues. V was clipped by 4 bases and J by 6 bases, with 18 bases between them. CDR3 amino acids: CASSSVAGSEDGYTF. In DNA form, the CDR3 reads TGTGCCAGCAGCTCGGTAGCAGGGTCTGAGGATGGCTACACCTTC.

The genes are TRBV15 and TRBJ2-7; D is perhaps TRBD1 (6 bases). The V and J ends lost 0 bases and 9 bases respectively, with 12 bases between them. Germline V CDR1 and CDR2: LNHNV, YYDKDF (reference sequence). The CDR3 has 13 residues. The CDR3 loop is CATSRDLTGRQYF. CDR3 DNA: TGTGCCACCAGCAGAGATTTAACAGGGCGGCAGTACTTC.

CDR3 DNA sequence: TGTGCCAGCAGTGTTATGGACAGGAACACCGGGGAGCTGTTTTTT. As protein: CASSVMDRNTGELFF. This chain uses TRBV6-1 with TRBJ2-2; D possibly corresponds to TRBD1 (6 bases). The V gene's germline CDR1 is MNHNS and CDR2 SASEGT. This CDR3 is built from 15 residues. V gave up 4 bases and J gave up 1 base, with 10 bases separating them.

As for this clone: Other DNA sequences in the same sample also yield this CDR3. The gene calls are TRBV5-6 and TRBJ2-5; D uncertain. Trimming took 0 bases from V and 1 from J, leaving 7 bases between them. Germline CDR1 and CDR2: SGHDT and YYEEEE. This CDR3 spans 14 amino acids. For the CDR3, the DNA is TGTGCCAGCAGCTTGGGCAACAGCCAAGAGACCCAGTACTTC. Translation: CASSLGNSQETQYF.

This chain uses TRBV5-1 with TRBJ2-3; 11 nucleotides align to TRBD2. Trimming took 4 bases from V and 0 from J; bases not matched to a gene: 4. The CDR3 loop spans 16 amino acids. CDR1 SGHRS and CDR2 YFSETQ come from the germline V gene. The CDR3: CASSPGLAESTDTQYF. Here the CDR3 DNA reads TGCGCCAGCAGCCCGGGACTAGCGGAGAGCACAGATACGCAGTATTTT.

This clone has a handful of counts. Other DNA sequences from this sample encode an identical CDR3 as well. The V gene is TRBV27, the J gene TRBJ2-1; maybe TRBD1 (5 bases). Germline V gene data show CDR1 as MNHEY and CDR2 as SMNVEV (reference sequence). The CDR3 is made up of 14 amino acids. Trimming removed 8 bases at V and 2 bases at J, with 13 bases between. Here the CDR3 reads CASRPQDTYNEQFF. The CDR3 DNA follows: TGTGCCAGCCGCCCACAGGATACCTACAATGAGCAGTTCTTC.

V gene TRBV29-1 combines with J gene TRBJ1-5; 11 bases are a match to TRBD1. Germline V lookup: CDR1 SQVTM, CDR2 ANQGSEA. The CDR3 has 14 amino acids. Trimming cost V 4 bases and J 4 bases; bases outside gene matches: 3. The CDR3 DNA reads TGCAGCGTTGGTGGGACAGGGGGAAATCAGCCCCAGCATTTT. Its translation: CSVGGTGGNQPQHF.

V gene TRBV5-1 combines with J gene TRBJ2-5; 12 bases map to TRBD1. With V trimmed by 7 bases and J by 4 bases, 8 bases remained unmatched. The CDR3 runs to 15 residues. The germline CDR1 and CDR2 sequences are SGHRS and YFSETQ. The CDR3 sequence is CASGPGQGASETQYF. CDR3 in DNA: TGCGCCAGCGGGCCGGGACAGGGGGCTTCAGAGACCCAGTACTTC.

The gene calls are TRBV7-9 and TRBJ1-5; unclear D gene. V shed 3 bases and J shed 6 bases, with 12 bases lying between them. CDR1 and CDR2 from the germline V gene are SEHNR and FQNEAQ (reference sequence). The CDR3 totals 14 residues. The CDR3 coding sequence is TGTGCCAGCAGCTTTGGACTGTGGGGTCAGCCCCAGCATTTT. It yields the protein CASSFGLWGQPQHF.

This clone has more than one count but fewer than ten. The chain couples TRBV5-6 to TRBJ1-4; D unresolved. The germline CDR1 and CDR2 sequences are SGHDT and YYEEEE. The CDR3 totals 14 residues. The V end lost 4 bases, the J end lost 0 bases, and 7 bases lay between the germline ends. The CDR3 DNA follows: TGTGCCAGCAGCCGGGTTGCAACTAATGAAAAACTGTTTTTT. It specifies CASSRVATNEKLFF.

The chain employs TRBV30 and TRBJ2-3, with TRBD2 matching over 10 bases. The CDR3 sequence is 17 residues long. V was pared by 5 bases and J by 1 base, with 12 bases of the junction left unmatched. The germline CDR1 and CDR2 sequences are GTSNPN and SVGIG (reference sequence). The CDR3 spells CAWEDGVLAGGTDTQYF. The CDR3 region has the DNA TGTGCCTGGGAGGATGGGGTGCTAGCGGGGGGCACAGATACGCAGTATTTT.

In nucleotides, the CDR3 is TGTGCCAGCAGCATAAACATGGGACAGGGGGGCACTGAAGCTTTCTTT. Its translation is CASSINMGQGGTEAFF. The chain uses TRBV9 and TRBJ1-1; 11 bases agree with TRBD1. V shed 4 bases, J shed 4 bases, and the junction held 9 bases outside the gene matches. The CDR3 has 16 amino acids. Germline lookup yields CDR1 SGDLS and CDR2 YYNGEE.